Presented here are 13 T cell receptor beta chains from one specimen sequenced in a study of cytomegalovirus exposure and HLA in healthy donors. Vbeta (60) and Jbeta (13) primers were used in the PCR. Generated by immunoSEQ multiplex PCR, the TCRdb table keeps only in-frame clones and is missing some. The table lists 180,000 or so clones, just over 75% of them singletons, with 3.7% in the top ten. Sequences were obtained from PBMCs. The receptor set was obtained from a woman in her sixties or seventies in good health and CMV-seropositive.

The sample holds a few counts of this clone. The rearrangement uses TRBV2 and TRBJ2-3; D might be TRBD1 (5 bases). V lost 7 bases and J 2 bases, leaving 13 bases between the germline ends. Germline CDR1 and CDR2: SNHLY and FYNNEI. This CDR3 is 14 amino acids long. CDR3 residues: CASTEDTHTDTQYF. The CDR3 DNA is TGTGCCAGCACCGAGGACACCCACACAGATACGCAGTATTTT.

This chain links TRBV25-1 with TRBJ1-2, with 9 bases that match TRBD1. V gave up 6 bases and J gave up 4 bases; unmatched junction bases: 3. CDR1 is MGHDK and CDR2 is SYGVNS in the germline V gene. This CDR3 has 13 amino acids. Written as DNA, the CDR3 is TGTGCCAGCAGCCGGGACAGGGTCTATGGCTACACCTTC. It translates to CASSRDRVYGYTF.

This clone occurred a few times. The chain employs TRBV5-4 and TRBJ1-1, with D tentatively TRBD1 (6 bases). The germline V gene has CDR1 SGHNT and CDR2 YYREEE (reference sequence). Trimming left V 2 bases short and J 6 bases short, with 8 bases between. The CDR3 has 12 residues. CDR3 region: CASSLQGAEAFF. The CDR3 DNA is TGTGCCAGCAGCTTACAGGGTGCTGAAGCTTTCTTT.

V is TRBV11-1 and J is TRBJ1-1, with 7 bases identical to TRBD1. Germline V CDR1 and CDR2: SGHAT, FQDESV (reference sequence). The CDR3 runs 14 residues. With V trimmed by 5 bases and J by 4 bases, 7 bases remained unmatched. The CDR3 here is CASSRDRAATEAFF. Written as DNA, the CDR3 is TGTGCCAGCAGCCGCGACAGGGCGGCCACTGAAGCTTTCTTT.

This chain's CDR3 is CASSFGGRGNYGYTF. DNA of the CDR3: TGTGCCAGCAGCTTTGGGGGGCGGGGGAACTATGGCTACACCTTC. This rearrangement joins TRBV7-9 to TRBJ1-2, with D possibly TRBD1 on 6 matching bases. V was cut by 3 bases and J by 2 bases, with 13 bases left in between. Germline values: CDR1 SEHNR, CDR2 FQNEAQ (reference sequence). The CDR3 has 15 residues.

J is TRBJ2-3 and V is TRBV29-1, with D possibly TRBD1 on 6 matching bases. Per germline, CDR1 SQVTM and CDR2 ANQGSEA. V lost 5 bases to trimming and J lost 0 bases, with 12 bases between them. The length of the CDR3 is 14 residues. The CDR3 region has the DNA TGCAGCGTTCGTCCAGGGGTCAGCACAGATACGCAGTATTTT. It yields the protein CSVRPGVSTDTQYF.

The chain couples TRBV6-6 to TRBJ2-7; 11 bases line up with TRBD1. CDR3 length: 15 residues. Germline loops: CDR1 MNHNY, CDR2 SVGAGI (reference sequence). V dropped 5 bases and J dropped 2; count of bases not matched to a gene: 5. The CDR3 DNA reads as TGTGCCAGCAGTCCGGGACAGGGGGATCCCTACGAGCAGTACTTC. Its protein is CASSPGQGDPYEQYF.

This rearrangement joins TRBV10-3 to TRBJ1-5; possible D gene TRBD1, 5 bases. Germline V gives CDR1 ENHRY, CDR2 SYGVKD. This CDR3 comprises 14 residues. Trimming shortened V by 8 bases and J by 2 bases, and 13 bases separated the two germline ends. The CDR3 region is CAISRGRGNQPQHF. CDR3 DNA: TGTGCCATCTCCAGAGGCAGGGGCAATCAGCCCCAGCATTTT.

The CDR3: CASSRTGVYEQYF. In DNA form, the CDR3 reads TGTGCCAGCTCACGCACAGGGGTCTACGAGCAGTACTTC. V gene TRBV18 combines with J gene TRBJ2-7, with TRBD1 matching 7 bases. CDR1 is KGHSH, CDR2 LQKENI, per germline. Unmatched junction bases numbered 3, after V lost 4 bases and J lost 3 bases. The CDR3 consists of 13 residues.

V and J are TRBV5-8 and TRBJ2-7, with 11 bases identical to TRBD1. V shed 4 bases, J shed 3 bases, and the junction held 6 bases outside the gene matches. Per the germline V gene, CDR1 is SGHTS and CDR2 is YDEGEE. This CDR3 region has 15 residues. CDR3 in amino acids: CASSLGQGVVYEQYF. CDR3 in DNA: TGTGCCAGCAGCCTGGGACAGGGGGTTGTCTACGAGCAGTACTTC.

V and J are TRBV5-1 and TRBJ1-4; weak D call: TRBD1 (5 bases). The CDR3 contains 13 residues. V dropped 2 bases and J dropped 8 bases, with 10 bases sitting between them. Germline V gene data show CDR1 as SGHRS and CDR2 as YFSETQ. The CDR3 bases are TGCGCCAGCAGCTTAGGACAAGGGGAAAAACTGTTTTTT. This sequence encodes CASSLGQGEKLFF.

The chain links TRBV7-3 to TRBJ2-3; 8 bases align to TRBD2. The CDR3 extends over 17 amino acids. Germline CDR1 and CDR2: SGHTA and FQGTGA. V shed 5 bases, J shed 2 bases, and the junction held 12 bases outside the gene matches. As DNA, the CDR3 is TGTGCCAGCAGCCCATGGGGGCGGGGGGCCCTCACAGATACGCAGTATTTT. Translation: CASSPWGRGALTDTQYF.

The rearrangement uses TRBV6-5 and TRBJ2-2; D is uncertain. The V gene's germline CDR1 is MNHEY and CDR2 SVGAGI. The ends were cut back, 5 bases at V and 4 bases at J, with 11 bases in the middle. The CDR3 extends over 14 amino acids. CDR3 bases: TGTGCCAGCAGTACCCGGGTCAGCACCGGGGAGCTGTTTTTT. Translated, it gives CASSTRVSTGELFF.